The 25 T cell receptor beta chains below all came from one sample that was sequenced in a study of blood T cells in healthy people across ages. Using a J-beta primer mix together with a sample-barcoded 5' primer, a second PCR was run for about 7 to 12 cycles. TCRdb re-called the 5' RACE reads through MiXCR, storing one row per CDR3 protein. Among 1,300,000 or so distinct CDR3 sequences listed, approximately 60% were seen once. Sequenced: blood. The receptors here all came from a man between 18 and 29 years old in good health.

V gene TRBV20-1 combines with J gene TRBJ2-1; D is unresolved. V was clipped by 4 bases and J by 0 bases, with 10 bases between them. The CDR3 contains 14 residues. Germline values: CDR1 DFQATT, CDR2 SNEGSKA (reference sequence). The CDR3: CSATFPYSYNEQFF. The CDR3 bases are TGCAGTGCTACCTTCCCTTACTCCTACAATGAGCAGTTCTTC.

The V call is TRBV4-3, the J call TRBJ1-2, with 10 bases aligning to TRBD1. This CDR3 is built from 15 residues. The germline V gene encodes CDR1 LGHNA and CDR2 YSLEER. V gave up 2 bases and J gave up 8 bases; unmatched junction bases: 8. The CDR3 loop is CASSQTGQGYWGYTF. CDR3 coding DNA: TGCGCCAGCAGCCAAACGGGACAGGGGTACTGGGGCTACACCTTC.

This chain links TRBV4-1 with TRBJ2-2, with TRBD1 matching over 7 bases. Per the germline V gene, CDR1 is MGHRA and CDR2 is YSYEKL. The CDR3 has 16 residues. The ends lost 1 base at V and 2 bases at J; junction bases unmatched: 4. CDR3 sequence reads: CASSQGYRGNTGELFF. The CDR3 nucleotides are TGCGCCAGCAGCCAAGGATACAGGGGAAACACCGGGGAGCTGTTTTTT.

The chain joins TRBV3-1 to TRBJ2-7, with D perhaps given as TRBD1 or TRBD2 (5 bases each). In germline, CDR1 is LGHDT, CDR2 YNNKEL (reference sequence). The CDR3 contains 16 residues. Trimming stripped 0 bases from V and 2 bases from J, with 14 bases between. CDR3 sequence: CASSQESGTATYEQYF. As DNA, the CDR3 is TGTGCCAGCAGCCAAGAATCCGGGACGGCTACCTACGAGCAGTACTTC.

CDR3 sequence (DNA): TGTGCCAGCAGCCATACTGCAGGAGCTGTTAATCAGCCCCAGCATTTT. This sequence encodes CASSHTAGAVNQPQHF. The V and J genes are TRBV7-9 and TRBJ1-5; D unclear. The CDR3 has 16 residues. Germline CDR1 reads SEHNR; CDR2 reads FQNEAQ (reference sequence). V lost 5 bases, J lost 4 bases, and 18 bases lay in between.

This clonotype was found a few times. This chain joins TRBV6-1 and TRBJ2-3, with 9 bases identical to TRBD1. Germline loops: CDR1 MNHNS, CDR2 SASEGT. CDR3 length: 18 residues. Unmatched junction bases numbered 12, after V lost 4 bases and J lost 1 base. The CDR3 protein is CASSGGTGTPGGTDTQYF. The CDR3 coding sequence is TGTGCCAGCAGTGGAGGGACAGGGACTCCAGGGGGCACAGATACGCAGTATTTT.

This clonotype was seen a few times. This chain connects TRBV12-3 or TRBV12-4 to TRBJ2-5; D is uncertain. The germline V and J ends were trimmed by 6 bases and 5 bases, with 13 bases remaining between them. This CDR3 region has 13 residues. CDR3: CASSPVLRETQYF. The CDR3 DNA reads TGTGCCAGCAGCCCCGTCCTGCGGGAGACCCAGTACTTC.

V and J are TRBV28 and TRBJ2-1; 9 bases align to TRBD1. CDR1 and CDR2 (germline): MDHEN, SYDVKM. Trimming removed 7 bases from V and 6 bases from J; junction bases left unmatched: 7. The CDR3 length is 14 residues. The CDR3 here is CASKQGAGVNEQFF. Here the CDR3 DNA reads TGTGCCAGCAAACAGGGGGCGGGGGTCAATGAGCAGTTCTTC.

The CDR3 here is CSADRGQGTDTQYF. CDR3 in DNA: TGCAGCGCTGACAGGGGGCAAGGCACAGATACGCAGTATTTT. The chain employs TRBV29-1 and TRBJ2-3, with 10 bases fitting TRBD1. The junction had 5 bases not matched to a gene; V was cut back by 7 bases and J by 1 base. Germline CDR1 is SQVTM and CDR2 is ANQGSEA. The CDR3 runs to 14 residues.

This chain links TRBV20-1 with TRBJ2-3, with TRBD2 matching over 8 bases. With 0 bases clipped from V and 11 bases from J, the junction kept 16 bases outside the gene matches. The CDR3 is 16 residues long. Germline V gene data show CDR1 as DFQATT and CDR2 as SNEGSKA (reference sequence). CDR3 sequence: CSARDASGGVTGKQYF. DNA for the CDR3: TGCAGTGCTAGAGATGCAAGCGGGGGCGTCACCGGCAAGCAGTATTTT.

This sequence joins TRBV2 and TRBJ2-7, with 9 bases lining up with TRBD1. The CDR3 covers 16 residues. Germline assignment: CDR1 SNHLY and CDR2 FYNNEI. The ends lost 3 bases at V and 0 bases at J; junction bases unmatched: 6. CDR3 sequence reads: CASSEFPGQGSYEQYF. For the CDR3, the DNA is TGTGCCAGCAGTGAGTTCCCGGGACAGGGCTCCTACGAGCAGTACTTC.

The V gene is TRBV19, the J gene TRBJ1-5; D is perhaps TRBD1 (5 bases). The germline gives CDR1 LNHDA, CDR2 SQIVND (reference sequence). The CDR3 has 16 amino acids. The V and J ends lost 6 bases and 0 bases respectively, with 15 bases between them. The CDR3 is CASSPGTEYSNQPQHF. The DNA for the CDR3 is TGTGCCAGTAGCCCCGGGACGGAGTATAGCAATCAGCCCCAGCATTTT.

This clonotype was picked up a small number of times. This rearrangement joins TRBV15 to TRBJ2-1; D unclear. Trimming cost V 4 bases and J 6 bases, with 10 bases left between them. Germline V gives CDR1 LNHNV, CDR2 YYDKDF (reference sequence). The CDR3 is made up of 13 amino acids. In DNA, the CDR3 is TGTGCCACCAGCACTCCGCTGGGCAATGAGCAGTTCTTC. It codes for CATSTPLGNEQFF.

The chain combines TRBV7-2 with TRBJ2-5; TRBD2 matches 13 bases. The DNA end is a closer match to TRBJ2-7, so the J assignment may be wrong. CDR3 length: 21 residues. CDR1 SGHTA and CDR2 FQGNSA come from the germline V gene. The CDR3 sequence is CASSLAVGTSGITASGGEQYF. The CDR3 DNA is TGTGCCAGCAGCTTAGCAGTGGGGACTAGCGGGATAACCGCCTCGGGTGGCGAGCAGTACTTC.

Worth noting for this clonotype: A read error may account for a junction end that differs from germline. The chain joins TRBV2 to TRBJ1-2; the D is unclear. The germline gives CDR1 SNHLY, CDR2 FYNNEI. This CDR3 is 15 amino acids long. This CDR3 reads CASSEFVGPNSGYTF. The CDR3 coding sequence is TGTGCCAGCAGTGAATTTGTCGGTCCGAACTCTGGCTACACCTTC.

V and J are TRBV9 and TRBJ2-6; unclear D gene. Per the germline V gene, CDR1 is SGDLS and CDR2 is YYNGEE. The CDR3 spans 13 residues. With 7 bases removed from V and 4 bases from J, the gap between germline ends came to 9 bases. The CDR3 nucleotides are TGTGCCAGCGGAACGCGGGGGGCCAACGTCCTGACTTTC. It translates to CASGTRGANVLTF.

This clonotype has more than one count but fewer than ten. The chain carries TRBV4-3 and TRBJ2-6; 8 nucleotides line up with TRBD1. The junction had 10 bases not matched to a gene; V was cut back by 2 bases and J by 13 bases. Germline V gives CDR1 LGHNA, CDR2 YSLEER. This CDR3 is 15 amino acids long. In DNA, the CDR3 is TGCGCCAGCAGCCAATCCGACCGACAGGGGTATGTCCTGACTTTC. It codes for CASSQSDRQGYVLTF.

The V gene is TRBV4-1, the J gene TRBJ1-4; D ambiguous. CDR1 MGHRA and CDR2 YSYEKL come from the germline V gene. Trimming removed 0 bases at V and 0 bases at J, with 8 bases between. The CDR3 is 16 residues long. The CDR3: CASSQDATPTNEKLFF. DNA for the CDR3: TGCGCCAGCAGCCAAGATGCGACCCCAACTAATGAAAAACTGTTTTTT.

The chain employs TRBV20-1 and TRBJ2-3; D is possibly TRBD1 or TRBD2 (6 bases each). Per the germline V gene, CDR1 is DFQATT and CDR2 is SNEGSKA (reference sequence). The CDR3 sequence is 13 residues long. Deletions cut 5 bases from V and 3 bases from J, with 12 bases between. The CDR3 DNA follows: TGCAGTGCTCATCCGGGGGCTACAGATACGCAGTATTTT. Encoded protein: CSAHPGATDTQYF.

CDR3 nucleotides: TGCGCCAGCAAGCTGACCGGAACACCGGAGGATACGCAGTATTTT. Translated: CASKLTGTPEDTQYF. The gene calls are TRBV5-1 and TRBJ2-3; D unresolved. The CDR3 has 15 amino acids. Germline-derived CDR1 and CDR2 are SGHRS and YFSETQ. The V end lost 6 bases, the J end lost 6 bases, and 20 bases lay between the germline ends.

In the case of this clonotype: This clone may be a read error of a much larger clone one base away. The chain recombines TRBV7-2 with TRBJ2-3; D possibly corresponds to TRBD2 (5 bases). CDR3 length: 14 residues. The V gene lost 5 bases and the J gene lost 2 bases, with 11 bases spanning the gap. The germline V gene has CDR1 SGHTA and CDR2 FQGNSA. The CDR3 DNA reads as TGTGCCAGCAGCGCCGGACTCTCCACAGATACGCAGTATTTT. Its protein is CASSAGLSTDTQYF.

The chain employs TRBV15 and TRBJ2-3, with 8 bases identical to TRBD2. Germline CDR1 is LNHNV and CDR2 is YYDKDF (reference sequence). After removal of 8 bases from V and 3 bases from J, the junction contained 10 bases not matched to a gene. The CDR3 has 15 residues. The CDR3, as DNA: TGTGCCACCGGAGCGGGAGTGTCAGTGACAGATACGCAGTATTTT. It translates to CATGAGVSVTDTQYF.

The chain recombines TRBV29-1 with TRBJ1-1; D unresolved. Trimming removed 4 bases from V and 0 bases from J, with 9 bases in between. The CDR3 is 13 amino acids. The germline gives CDR1 SQVTM, CDR2 ANQGSEA. The CDR3 loop reads CSVGTRMNTEAFF. In DNA, the CDR3 is TGCAGCGTTGGGACTCGGATGAACACTGAAGCTTTCTTT.

This clonotype was observed a single time. The genes are TRBV6-2 or TRBV6-3 and TRBJ2-2, with D hard to call. The CDR3 has 15 residues. V was pared by 4 bases and J by 0 bases, with 9 bases between. The germline CDR1 and CDR2 sequences are MNHEY and SVGEGT. CDR3 in amino acids: CASSFDRANTGELFF. In nucleotides, the CDR3 is TGTGCCAGCAGTTTCGACCGCGCGAACACCGGGGAGCTGTTTTTT.

This sequence joins TRBV27 and TRBJ1-2; TRBD1 matches at 9 bases. The J segment lost 4 bases and the V segment lost 3 bases, leaving 12 bases of the junction unmatched. The CDR3 loop spans 17 amino acids. The germline CDR1 and CDR2 sequences are MNHEY and SMNVEV (reference sequence). The CDR3 protein is CASSFVGQGPKRYGYTF. In DNA, the CDR3 is TGTGCCAGCAGTTTCGTGGGACAGGGACCTAAGCGCTATGGCTACACCTTC.